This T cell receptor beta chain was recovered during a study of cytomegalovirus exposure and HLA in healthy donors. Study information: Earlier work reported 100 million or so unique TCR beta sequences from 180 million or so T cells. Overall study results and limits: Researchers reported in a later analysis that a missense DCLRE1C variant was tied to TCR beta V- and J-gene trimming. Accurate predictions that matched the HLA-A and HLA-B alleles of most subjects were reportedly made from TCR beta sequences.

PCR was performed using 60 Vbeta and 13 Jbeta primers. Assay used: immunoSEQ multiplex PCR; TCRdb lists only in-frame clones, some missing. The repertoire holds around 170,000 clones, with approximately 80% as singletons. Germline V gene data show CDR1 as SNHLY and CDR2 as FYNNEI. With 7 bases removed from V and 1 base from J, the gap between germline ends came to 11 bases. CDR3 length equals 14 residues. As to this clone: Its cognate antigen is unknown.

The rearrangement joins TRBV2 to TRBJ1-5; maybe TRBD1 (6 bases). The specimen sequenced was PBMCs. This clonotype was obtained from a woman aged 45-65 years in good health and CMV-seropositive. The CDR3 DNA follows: TGTGCCAGCAACCTACAGGGAAGCAATCAGCCCCAGCATTTT. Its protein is CASNLQGSNQPQHF.